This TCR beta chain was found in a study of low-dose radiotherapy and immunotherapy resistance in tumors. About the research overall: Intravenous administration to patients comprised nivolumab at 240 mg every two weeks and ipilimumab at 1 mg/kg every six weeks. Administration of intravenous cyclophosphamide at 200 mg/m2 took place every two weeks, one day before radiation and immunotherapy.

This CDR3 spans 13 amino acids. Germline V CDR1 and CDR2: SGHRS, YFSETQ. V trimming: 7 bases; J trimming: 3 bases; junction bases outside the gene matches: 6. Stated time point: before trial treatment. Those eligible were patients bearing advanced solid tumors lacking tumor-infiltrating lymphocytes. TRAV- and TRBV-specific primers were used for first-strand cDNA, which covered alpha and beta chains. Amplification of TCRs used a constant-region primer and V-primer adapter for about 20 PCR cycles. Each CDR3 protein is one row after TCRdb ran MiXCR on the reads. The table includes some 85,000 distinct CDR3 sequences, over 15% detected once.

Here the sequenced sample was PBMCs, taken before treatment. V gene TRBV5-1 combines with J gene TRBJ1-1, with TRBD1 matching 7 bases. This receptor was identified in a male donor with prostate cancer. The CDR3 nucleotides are TGCGCCAGCCGGCAGGGGGTGGACACTGAAGCTTTCTTT. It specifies CASRQGVDTEAFF.